The clone carrying this T cell receptor beta chain showed up just once. Germline V lookup: CDR1 SNHLY, CDR2 FYNNEI. CDR3 length: 16 amino acids. With 1 base removed from V and 7 bases from J, the gap between germline ends came to 17 bases. This sample is drawn from a study of CD8 T cells in Susac syndrome. Across the whole study: Patients with Susac syndrome had blood drawn and were at that point therapy-naive, on corticosteroids, or on intravenous immunoglobulin alone.

Sequencing of TCR beta was carried out in blood CD8+ and CD4+ T cells. TEMRA cells underwent FACS enrichment and CD8+ and CD4+ T cells underwent negative isolation. cDNA came from roughly 0.47 to 1 ug RNA primed by random hexamers. immunoSEQ multiplex PCR amplified TCR beta CDR3 across 54 Vbeta, 13 Jbeta. Using its own MiXCR run on the immunoSEQ multiplex PCR reads, TCRdb lists one record per CDR3 protein. The table has 100,000 to 150,000 distinct CDR3 sequences, around 94% seen once. The sequence derives from a human donor with Susac syndrome. Specimen: CD8+ T cells from PBMCs. This chain joins TRBV2 and TRBJ1-5; a weak D match, TRBD1 (5 bases). CDR3 DNA: TGTGCCAGCAGTGAAGGGGAAGGGGCTCTAACGCAGCCCCAGCATTTT. Its translation is CASSEGEGALTQPQHF.